The 30 T cell receptor beta chains given below trace back to one sample, sequenced in a study of cytomegalovirus exposure and HLA in healthy donors. The data were produced by immunoSEQ multiplex PCR, yet TCRdb's version contains in-frame clones alone and is incomplete. The sample has 150,000 to 250,000 clones, approximately 82% seen once. The source material was PBMCs. The receptors shown here come from a woman aged 25 to 39 in good health and CMV-seropositive.

This clone was seen just once. The chain links TRBV5-1 to TRBJ2-7; 9 bases match TRBD2. From germline, CDR1 is SGHRS and CDR2 YFSETQ. This CDR3 region has 17 residues. Unmatched junction bases numbered 8, after V lost 1 base and J lost 0 bases. CDR3 region: CASSLMLAGTSSYEQYF. In DNA, the CDR3 is TGCGCCAGCAGCTTGATGCTAGCGGGGACGAGCTCCTACGAGCAGTACTTC.

J is TRBJ1-2 and V is TRBV20-1, with no clear D. This CDR3 is 11 amino acids long. CDR1 is DFQATT and CDR2 is SNEGSKA in the germline V gene (reference sequence). V shed 4 bases and J shed 4 bases, with 7 bases lying between them. CDR3 protein: CSATVPYGYTF. The CDR3 region has the DNA TGCAGTGCTACCGTTCCCTATGGCTACACCTTC.

This clone was found a few times. V usage is TRBV28 and J usage is TRBJ1-2; D remains unclear. Germline V gives CDR1 MDHEN, CDR2 SYDVKM. V dropped 3 bases and J dropped 3 bases, with 8 bases sitting between them. This CDR3 region has 13 residues. CDR3 bases: TGTGCCAGCAGTTTTGGGCAGGACTATGGCTACACCTTC. As protein: CASSFGQDYGYTF.

The chain employs TRBV6-6 and TRBJ1-5; D uncertain. The germline V gene encodes CDR1 MNHNY and CDR2 SVGAGI (reference sequence). This CDR3 spans 15 amino acids. V lost 1 base and J 1 base, leaving 8 bases between the germline ends. The CDR3 DNA reads as TGTGCCAGCAGTTACTTAGGCGGCAGCAATCAGCCCCAGCATTTT. Its translation: CASSYLGGSNQPQHF.

This clone appeared once. This chain joins TRBV4-2 and TRBJ2-2, with unresolved D. V dropped 3 bases and J dropped 1 base, with 15 bases sitting between them. Germline-derived CDR1 and CDR2 are LGHNA and YNFKEQ. CDR3 length: 17 residues. CDR3 coding DNA: TGTGCCAGCAGCCAGCCTCCCGGTGGTCGGAACACCGGGGAGCTGTTTTTT. It translates to CASSQPPGGRNTGELFF.

The CDR3 nucleotides are TGTGCCAGCAGTCTGATGACAGGGCCATTTTATGGCTACACCTTC. This translates into CASSLMTGPFYGYTF. V usage is TRBV6-5 and J usage is TRBJ1-2, with 7 positions matching TRBD1. Germline loops: CDR1 MNHEY, CDR2 SVGAGI. The CDR3 consists of 15 residues. V lost 5 bases and J lost 5; bases outside the gene matches: 11.

This chain joins TRBV7-8 and TRBJ1-2; a weak D match, TRBD1 (6 bases). The V gene lost 4 bases and the J gene lost 8 bases, with 26 bases spanning the gap. The CDR3 sequence is 17 residues long. The germline V gene has CDR1 SGHVS and CDR2 FQNEAQ. This CDR3 is CASSSSLTDSASMGYTF. Written as DNA, the CDR3 is TGTGCCAGCAGCTCCTCCCTTACGGACAGCGCCTCTATGGGCTACACCTTC.

The J gene is TRBJ2-7, the V gene TRBV28, with 8 nucleotides matching TRBD1. The V and J ends lost 6 bases and 5 bases, in that order; junction bases with no gene match: 6. Germline CDR1 and CDR2: MDHEN and SYDVKM. The CDR3 runs 13 residues. The CDR3, as DNA: TGTGCCAGCAGCAACAGGGGGGTCGACGAGCAGTACTTC. It specifies CASSNRGVDEQYF.

The chain couples TRBV29-1 to TRBJ2-1; D may be TRBD2 (6 bases). Trimming stripped 5 bases from V and 8 bases from J, with 16 bases between. The length of the CDR3 is 13 residues. In germline, CDR1 is SQVTM, CDR2 ANQGSEA. In nucleotides, the CDR3 is TGCAGCGTTATCAGACTAGTTATGTATGAGCAGTTCTTC. Protein sequence: CSVIRLVMYEQFF.

The chain uses TRBV4-1 and TRBJ1-1, with D hard to call. With 4 bases removed from V and 2 bases from J, the gap between germline ends came to 11 bases. The CDR3 has 14 amino acids. CDR1 is MGHRA, CDR2 YSYEKL, per germline. In nucleotides, the CDR3 is TGCGCCAGCAGCCCCACAGAGCTTAACACTGAAGCTTTCTTT. Its protein product is CASSPTELNTEAFF.

The chain couples TRBV14 to TRBJ2-5, with a tentative D call TRBD2 (6 bases). The CDR3 has 11 residues. Trimming stripped 6 bases from V and 7 bases from J, with 9 bases between. The germline V gene has CDR1 SGHDN and CDR2 FVKESK. This CDR3 reads CASSPGGTQYF. The CDR3 coding sequence is TGTGCCAGCAGTCCCGGGGGGACCCAGTACTTC.

J is TRBJ2-7 and V is TRBV6-5, with TRBD2 matching 13 bases. Germline CDR1 MNHEY, CDR2 SVGAGI. The V segment lost 0 bases and the J segment 6 bases; nucleotides outside the gene matches: 2. The CDR3 has 15 residues. CDR3 loop: CASSYSRTSGGEQYF. CDR3 nucleotide sequence: TGTGCCAGCAGTTACTCACGGACTAGCGGGGGCGAGCAGTACTTC.

The J gene is TRBJ1-4, the V gene TRBV9, with 8 bases matching TRBD1. Germline CDR1 is SGDLS and CDR2 is YYNGEE. V shed 4 bases, J shed 4 bases, and the junction held 6 bases outside the gene matches. This CDR3 region has 15 residues. As DNA, the CDR3 is TGTGCCAGCAGCCCTACCGGGACAGGTAATGAAAAACTGTTTTTT. Its protein is CASSPTGTGNEKLFF.

The chain recombines TRBV2 with TRBJ1-3; D is unclear. In germline, CDR1 is SNHLY, CDR2 FYNNEI. This CDR3 is built from 12 residues. The V gene lost 9 bases and the J gene lost 4 bases, with 10 bases spanning the gap. In DNA form, the CDR3 reads TGTGCCAGAGTTATAGAAGGAAACACCATATATTTT. This codes for CARVIEGNTIYF.

The chain uses TRBV6-1 and TRBJ2-2; 7 bases are shared with TRBD1. The CDR3 has 13 residues. Germline V gene sequence: CDR1 MNHNS, CDR2 SASEGT. V gave up 10 bases and J gave up 4 bases; unmatched junction bases: 6. CDR3 sequence: CATRQGGTGELFF. The CDR3 DNA follows: TGTGCCACCAGACAGGGTGGCACCGGGGAGCTGTTTTTT.

This clone was observed once. The genes are TRBV6-5 and TRBJ2-7; 8 nucleotides agree with TRBD2. The germline gives CDR1 MNHEY, CDR2 SVGAGI. V was pared by 2 bases and J by 3 bases, with 3 bases of the junction left unmatched. This CDR3 has 14 residues. CDR3 bases: TGTGCCAGCAGTTACGGCAGCGGGAGCTACGAGCAGTACTTC. Translating gives CASSYGSGSYEQYF.

V usage is TRBV30 and J usage is TRBJ1-5; unclear D gene. The germline V and J ends were trimmed by 3 bases and 7 bases, with 13 bases remaining between them. Germline lookup yields CDR1 GTSNPN and CDR2 SVGIG (reference sequence). The CDR3 totals 13 residues. The CDR3, as DNA: TGTGCCTGGAGCAGCGGTAGGGAGCAGCCCCAGCATTTT. Amino acids: CAWSSGREQPQHF. Using reference TRBV30 and TRBJ1-5 for the parts outside the CDR3, the full variable domain is SQTIHQWPATLVQPVGSPLSLECTVEGTSNPNLYWYRQAAGRGLQLLFYSVGIGQISSEVPQNLSASRPQDRQFILSSKKLLLSDSGFYLCAWSSGREQPQHFGDGTRLSIL.

This clone was detected ten times or more. The V gene is TRBV5-1, the J gene TRBJ2-1, with D unclear. The germline V and J ends were trimmed by 5 bases and 7 bases, with 7 bases remaining between them. CDR1 and CDR2 (germline): SGHRS, YFSETQ. This CDR3 region has 11 residues. CDR3 sequence reads: CASSGANEQFF. The CDR3 region has the DNA TGCGCCAGCAGTGGAGCGAATGAGCAGTTCTTC.

The CDR3 bases are TGTGCCACCAGCAGAGATAACAGTGCCTATGGCTACACCTTC. Its translation: CATSRDNSAYGYTF. The V gene is TRBV15, the J gene TRBJ1-2, with D unresolved. V dropped 0 bases and J dropped 4 bases, with 9 bases sitting between them. The V gene's germline CDR1 is LNHNV and CDR2 YYDKDF (reference sequence). This CDR3 is built from 14 residues.

This clone has just one count. The chain employs TRBV14 and TRBJ1-2; 9 bases agree with TRBD1. V lost 2 bases and J lost 7; bases outside the gene matches: 8. The CDR3 is made up of 15 amino acids. The germline CDR1 and CDR2 sequences are SGHDN and FVKESK. The CDR3 nucleotides read TGTGCCAGCAGCCAACTCTCTTCGGGACAGGGTGGCTACACCTTC. Protein: CASSQLSSGQGGYTF.

This rearrangement joins TRBV7-9 to TRBJ1-1, with D possibly TRBD1 on 6 matching bases. Looked up from germline, CDR1 is SEHNR and CDR2 is FQNEAQ (reference sequence). V lost 5 bases and J lost 2, with 15 bases in between. The length of the CDR3 is 15 residues. The CDR3 bases are TGTGCCAGCAGCCTCACAGGGAGTAGTAACACTGAAGCTTTCTTT. Its protein product is CASSLTGSSNTEAFF.

This clone appeared a few times. CDR3 in amino acids: CASNLIVDYGYTF. In nucleotides, the CDR3 is TGTGCCAGCAATCTTATTGTTGACTATGGCTACACCTTC. This sequence joins TRBV2 and TRBJ1-2, with no clear D. Germline CDR1 is SNHLY and CDR2 is FYNNEI. CDR3 size: 13 residues. The ends were cut back, 7 bases at V and 3 bases at J, with 12 bases in the middle.

The chain recombines TRBV28 with TRBJ2-7; weak D call: TRBD2 (5 bases). Per germline, CDR1 MDHEN and CDR2 SYDVKM. Trimming removed 10 bases at V and 0 bases at J, with 7 bases between. This CDR3 is built from 11 residues. Here the CDR3 DNA reads TGTGCCACAAGCGGCTCCTACGAGCAGTACTTC. This encodes CATSGSYEQYF.

This CDR3 is CASSVTGGGTEAFF. CDR3 DNA: TGCGCCAGCAGCGTAACAGGGGGAGGGACTGAAGCTTTCTTT. V gene TRBV5-1 combines with J gene TRBJ1-1, with 8 bases fitting TRBD1. The V segment lost 4 bases and the J segment 5 bases; nucleotides outside the gene matches: 7. Germline V gives CDR1 SGHRS, CDR2 YFSETQ. The length of the CDR3 is 14 residues.

This clone has a handful of counts. The chain combines TRBV7-2 with TRBJ2-7; 7 bases are a match to TRBD1. Per germline, CDR1 SGHTA and CDR2 FQGNSA. J lost 3 bases, V lost 0 bases, and 8 bases had no gene match. This CDR3 has 16 residues. CDR3 sequence reads: CASSLASTGPYYEQYF. The CDR3 nucleotides read TGTGCCAGCAGCTTAGCGTCGACAGGGCCATACTACGAGCAGTACTTC.

In this sample, this clone turned up many times. The chain employs TRBV6-1 and TRBJ1-2, with D uncertain. Germline CDR1 is MNHNS and CDR2 is SASEGT. This CDR3 region has 13 residues. With 2 bases removed from V and 8 bases from J, the gap between germline ends came to 12 bases. The CDR3 is CASSESSSGGYTF. In DNA, the CDR3 is TGTGCCAGCAGTGAATCGTCATCAGGAGGCTACACCTTC.

This rearrangement joins TRBV27 to TRBJ2-7; 9 nucleotides line up with TRBD1. The CDR3 is 18 residues long. J was trimmed by 3 bases and V by 3 bases; bases with no gene match: 15. Germline V CDR1 and CDR2: MNHEY, SMNVEV (reference sequence). The CDR3 nucleotides read TGTGCCAGCAGTTTCCCCCTTAGGACAGGGGAAACTCTCTACGAGCAGTACTTC. Translated: CASSFPLRTGETLYEQYF.

The chain has TRBV10-2 and TRBJ2-7; 9 bases map to TRBD1. The CDR3 is made up of 16 amino acids. Germline CDR1 is WSHSY and CDR2 is SAAADI. The V gene end was trimmed by 6 bases and the J gene end by 3 bases; junction bases not matched to a gene: 12. The CDR3 bases are TGCGCCAGCAGGATACACCGGGACAGGGCAATCTACGAGCAGTACTTC. Its translation: CASRIHRDRAIYEQYF.

As for this clone: Other DNA sequences within the sample encode an identical CDR3. This chain joins TRBV27 and TRBJ1-5; TRBD1 matches 11 bases. Germline CDR1 MNHEY, CDR2 SMNVEV (reference sequence). Trimming cost V 6 bases and J 7 bases; bases outside gene matches: 5. The CDR3 sequence is 14 residues long. CDR3 in DNA: TGTGCCAGCAGCCTGGGGACAGGGGGACAGCCCCAGCATTTT. It encodes CASSLGTGGQPQHF.

The chain combines TRBV6-5 with TRBJ2-2; TRBD2 matches 8 bases. This CDR3 contains 13 residues. In germline, CDR1 is MNHEY, CDR2 SVGAGI. The ends lost 8 bases at V and 3 bases at J; junction bases unmatched: 2. This CDR3 is CASQRGHTGELFF. CDR3 nucleotide sequence: TGTGCCAGCCAGCGGGGGCACACCGGGGAGCTGTTTTTT.